The 17 T cell receptor beta chains below all came from one sample that was sequenced in a study of CD4 T cells in relation to SARS-CoV-2 and coronaviruses (dated by TCRdb to the early 2020s). CD4+ T cells from unexposed donors were collected before the COVID-19 pandemic (2011-2018). After about 10 days of culture, CD4+ T cells were isolated with the EasySep CD4+ T cell isolation kit. Their antigens are not known. The library was made by the immunoSEQ multiplex PCR assay. Held by TCRdb, this immuneACCESS table contains in-frame sequences only and omits some clones. Under half of the omission traces to an unresolved V gene where checked; the cause of the rest is unknown. The sample contains about 12,000 clones, 69% of them found a single time. The ten biggest clones cover approximately 7.5% of the sample. Sequenced sample: CD4+ T cells from PBMCs, cultured in vitro. The source of these receptors is a human donor in good health.

This sequence joins TRBV7-2 and TRBJ1-2; D remains unclear. Germline V gene lookup returns CDR1 SGHTA and CDR2 FQGNSA. The CDR3 spans 13 residues. The ends were cut back, 5 bases at V and 1 base at J, with 8 bases in the middle. CDR3 loop: CASSAGLNYGYTF. DNA of the CDR3: TGTGCCAGCAGCGCAGGACTTAACTATGGCTACACCTTC. The whole variable domain, remainder taken from reference TRBV7-2 and TRBJ1-2, is GAGVSQSPSNKVTEKGKDVELRCDPISGHTALYWYRQSLGQGLEFLIYFQGNSAPDKSGLPSDRFSAERTGGSVSTLTIQRTQQEDSAVYLCASSAGLNYGYTFGSGTRLTVV.

The chain is built from TRBV18 and TRBJ2-3; 9 bases align to TRBD1. The CDR3 consists of 14 residues. The germline gives CDR1 KGHSH, CDR2 LQKENI. The V and J ends lost 6 bases and 5 bases, in that order; junction bases with no gene match: 6. The CDR3 here is CASSRTGAVDTQYF. In nucleotides, the CDR3 is TGTGCCAGCTCCCGGACAGGGGCAGTAGATACGCAGTATTTT.

The chain links TRBV12-3 or TRBV12-4 to TRBJ2-7; D is perhaps TRBD1 or TRBD2 (5 bases each). Trimming pared 3 bases from V and 5 bases from J, leaving 11 bases between. This CDR3 has 13 amino acids. Here the CDR3 DNA reads TGTGCCAGCAGTTTTGCTGGGACCCACGAGCAGTACTTC. Its translation is CASSFAGTHEQYF.

This clone was observed a few times. The chain uses TRBV7-9 and TRBJ1-2; D uncertain. Looked up from germline, CDR1 is SEHNR and CDR2 is FQNEAQ (reference sequence). CDR3 size: 13 residues. Trimming shortened V by 3 bases and J by 2 bases, and 7 bases separated the two germline ends. CDR3 region: CASSFMGNYGYTF. In DNA, the CDR3 is TGTGCCAGCAGCTTTATGGGAAACTATGGCTACACCTTC. Based on the CDR3 plus reference TRBV7-9 and TRBJ1-2, the full variable domain is DTGVSQNPRHKITKRGQNVTFRCDPISEHNRLYWYRQTLGQGPEFLTYFQNEAQLEKSRLLSDRFSAERPKGSFSTLEIQRTEQGDSAMYLCASSFMGNYGYTFGSGTRLTVV.

The chain uses TRBV30 and TRBJ1-3, with a tentative D call TRBD1 (5 bases). Germline V lookup: CDR1 GTSNPN, CDR2 SVGIG (reference sequence). Trimming took off 0 bases at V and 4 bases at J, with 10 bases between the two ends. The CDR3 is 14 amino acids. The CDR3 DNA follows: TGTGCCTGGAGTGTACTGGCAGGGGGAAACACCATATATTTT. The encoded protein is CAWSVLAGGNTIYF.

V is TRBV5-1 and J is TRBJ2-3; no reliable D call. Trimming stripped 2 bases from V and 5 bases from J, with 12 bases between. Germline V lookup: CDR1 SGHRS, CDR2 YFSETQ. The CDR3 runs to 14 residues. This chain's CDR3 is CASSLRAQRDTQYF. The CDR3 region has the DNA TGCGCCAGCAGCTTACGAGCGCAAAGAGATACGCAGTATTTT.

The gene calls are TRBV11-3 and TRBJ2-3; 10 bases are a match to TRBD2. Trimming cost V 1 base and J 3 bases; bases outside gene matches: 4. The CDR3 sequence is 16 residues long. Germline values: CDR1 SGHNT, CDR2 YENEEA. CDR3 nucleotide sequence: TGTGCCAGCAGCTTAGGCCTAGCGGGAGAGACAGATACGCAGTATTTT. Translated, it gives CASSLGLAGETDTQYF. Full variable domain (missing parts from reference TRBV11-3 and TRBJ2-3): EAGVVQSPRYKIIEKKQPVAFWCNPISGHNTLYWYLQNLGQGPELLIRYENEEAVDDSQLPKDRFSAERLKGVDSTLKIQPAELGDSAVYLCASSLGLAGETDTQYFGPGTRLTVL.

The table lists this clone with a count of one. The chain couples TRBV19 to TRBJ2-2, with D unresolved. V lost 6 bases to trimming and J lost 2 bases, with 10 bases between them. This CDR3 is built from 14 residues. Per germline, CDR1 LNHDA and CDR2 SQIVND (reference sequence). Here the CDR3 DNA reads TGTGCCAGTAGGATGACACCTAACACCGGGGAGCTGTTTTTT. Translating gives CASRMTPNTGELFF.

The V and J genes are TRBV6-5 and TRBJ1-2, with TRBD1 as a possible D gene (6 bases). Germline V gene sequence: CDR1 MNHEY, CDR2 SVGAGI. V was pared by 6 bases and J by 3 bases, with 14 bases between. The length of the CDR3 is 14 residues. The CDR3 region has the DNA TGTGCCAGCAGCAATAGGGGGGCCCACTATGGCTACACCTTC. Its translation: CASSNRGAHYGYTF.

This chain connects TRBV28 to TRBJ2-7, with 14 nucleotides matching TRBD2. Germline V gene sequence: CDR1 MDHEN, CDR2 SYDVKM. This CDR3 is 17 amino acids long. With V trimmed by 4 bases and J by 5 bases, 10 bases remained unmatched. The CDR3 reads CASSSRVGLAGANEQYF. The DNA of the CDR3 is TGTGCCAGCAGTTCCCGGGTGGGACTAGCGGGAGCCAACGAGCAGTACTTC.

The chain combines TRBV6-5 with TRBJ2-7; no definite D call. V lost 0 bases, J lost 2 bases, and 8 bases lay in between. Germline V gene data show CDR1 as MNHEY and CDR2 as SVGAGI. This CDR3 has 14 residues. CDR3 residues: CASSYSALTYEQYF. The DNA for the CDR3 is TGTGCCAGCAGTTACTCCGCCCTAACCTACGAGCAGTACTTC.

The chain joins TRBV28 to TRBJ1-2; D remains unclear. Germline CDR1 and CDR2: MDHEN and SYDVKM. V was trimmed by 3 bases and J by 4 bases, leaving 9 bases between them. CDR3 length equals 13 residues. The CDR3 DNA follows: TGTGCCAGCAGTTTCGCCATATCCTATGGCTACACCTTC. Protein product: CASSFAISYGYTF.

The chain links TRBV10-1 to TRBJ2-5, with a tentative D call TRBD1 (5 bases). With 3 bases removed from V and 1 base from J, the gap between germline ends came to 12 bases. The CDR3 runs to 15 residues. Germline values: CDR1 WNHNN, CDR2 SYGVQD (reference sequence). The CDR3 coding sequence is TGCGCCAGCAGTGACGGACATTCCGCCCAAGAGACCCAGTACTTC. Translation gives CASSDGHSAQETQYF.

The chain employs TRBV6-5 and TRBJ2-2; possible D gene TRBD1, 5 bases. Trimming left V 6 bases short and J 0 bases short, with 8 bases between. The CDR3 is 14 residues long. The V gene's germline CDR1 is MNHEY and CDR2 SVGAGI. The CDR3 DNA is TGTGCCAGCAGCGTGACAGCGAACACCGGGGAGCTGTTTTTT. This translates into CASSVTANTGELFF.

The chain links TRBV2 to TRBJ1-5, with D unclear. Germline V CDR1 and CDR2: SNHLY, FYNNEI. This CDR3 contains 15 residues. The V end was cut by 0 bases, the J end by 4 bases, with 10 bases between. The CDR3 bases are TGTGCCAGCAGTGAAGCGAGTCAACAGAATCAGCCCCAGCATTTT. Amino acids: CASSEASQQNQPQHF. Full variable domain (outside the CDR3, taken from reference TRBV2 and TRBJ1-5): EPEVTQTPSHQVTQMGQEVILRCVPISNHLYFYWYRQILGQKVEFLVSFYNNEISEKSEIFDDQFSVERPDGSNFTLKIRSTKLEDSAMYFCASSEASQQNQPQHFGDGTRLSIL.

This CDR3 is CASSPYTDTQYF. Here the CDR3 DNA reads TGCGCCAGCAGCCCTTACACAGATACGCAGTATTTT. V usage is TRBV5-1 and J usage is TRBJ2-3; unclear D gene. CDR1 is SGHRS and CDR2 is YFSETQ in the germline V gene. V was trimmed by 4 bases and J by 2 bases, leaving 5 bases between them. The CDR3 extends over 12 amino acids.

This chain links TRBV5-1 with TRBJ2-7; 7 bases line up with TRBD1. V lost 3 bases and J lost 2; bases outside the gene matches: 5. The CDR3 length is 14 residues. The V gene's germline CDR1 is SGHRS and CDR2 YFSETQ. CDR3 region: CASSSTGTPYEQYF. The CDR3 DNA is TGCGCCAGCAGCTCGACAGGGACCCCCTACGAGCAGTACTTC.